The 16 T cell receptor beta chains below all came from one sample that was sequenced in a study of T cell responses to AZD1222 COVID-19 vaccine. Repertoires were generated with immunoSEQ multiplex PCR, while TCRdb's copy carries only in-frame clones and drops some. The profile shows fewer than 110,000 clones, more than 70% of them singletons. The sequenced sample was peripheral blood, obtained 28 days after the second AZD1222 dose. The origin of the receptors is an adult who received the AZD1222 COVID-19 vaccine.

The gene calls are TRBV4-3 and TRBJ2-7, with a weak D call TRBD1 (7 bases). V was shortened by 4 bases and J by 3 bases, with 16 bases between the two germline ends. The V gene's germline CDR1 is LGHNA and CDR2 YSLEER. The CDR3 runs 15 residues. The CDR3, as DNA: TGCGCCAGCAGCCCCACGGAGGGGGCACGCTACGAGCAGTACTTC. Protein sequence: CASSPTEGARYEQYF.

This chain links TRBV7-3 with TRBJ2-1; TRBD2 aligns across 14 bases. CDR1 and CDR2 (germline): SGHTA, FQGTGA. V trimming: 1 base; J trimming: 2 bases; junction bases outside the gene matches: 16. The CDR3 covers 22 residues. DNA of the CDR3: TGTGCCAGCAGCTTAAAGGGGAACAAGGGGACTAGCGGGAGCCCAACCTACAATGAGCAGTTCTTC. This codes for CASSLKGNKGTSGSPTYNEQFF. The full variable domain, completed using reference TRBV7-3 and TRBJ2-1, is GAGVSQTPSNKVTEKGKYVELRCDPISGHTALYWYRQSLGQGPEFLIYFQGTGAADDSGLPNDRFFAVRPEGSVSTLKIQRTERGDSAVYLCASSLKGNKGTSGSPTYNEQFFGPGTRLTVL.

The gene calls are TRBV19 and TRBJ2-7; 8 bases fit TRBD1. CDR3 length equals 14 residues. J was trimmed by 1 base and V by 5 bases; bases with no gene match: 4. Per the germline V gene, CDR1 is LNHDA and CDR2 is SQIVND (reference sequence). In DNA form, the CDR3 reads TGTGCCAGTAGTTTGCAGGGGGCGTCCTACGAGCAGTACTTC. This sequence encodes CASSLQGASYEQYF.

V and J are TRBV27 and TRBJ2-7; perhaps TRBD2 as D (5 bases). CDR1 is MNHEY and CDR2 is SMNVEV in the germline V gene (reference sequence). V was cut by 2 bases and J by 2 bases, with 7 bases left in between. This CDR3 spans 13 amino acids. This chain's CDR3 is CASSLVGAYEQYF. Written as DNA, the CDR3 is TGTGCCAGCAGTTTAGTCGGGGCCTACGAGCAGTACTTC.

The chain uses TRBV9 and TRBJ2-7; D assignment may be TRBD1 or TRBD2 (5 bases each). CDR3 size: 13 residues. V was cut by 4 bases and J by 3 bases, with 11 bases left in between. In germline, CDR1 is SGDLS, CDR2 YYNGEE. For the CDR3, the DNA is TGTGCCAGCAGCATGGGACCTAACTACGAGCAGTACTTC. Translating it yields CASSMGPNYEQYF.

The J gene is TRBJ1-6, the V gene TRBV14, with D tentatively TRBD1 (5 bases). Germline V gene sequence: CDR1 SGHDN, CDR2 FVKESK. Trimming cost V 0 bases and J 6 bases, with 12 bases left between them. The CDR3 contains 16 residues. The CDR3 DNA sequence: TGTGCCAGCAGCCAAGATCTAACAGGACTTAATTCACCCCTCCACTTT. Translated, it gives CASSQDLTGLNSPLHF.

V usage is TRBV9 and J usage is TRBJ2-2; D gene uncertain. Trimming took off 0 bases at V and 6 bases at J, with 6 bases between the two ends. Germline assignment: CDR1 SGDLS and CDR2 YYNGEE. This CDR3 spans 13 amino acids. The CDR3 DNA is TGTGCCAGCAGCGTAGGTTGGGCCGGGGAGCTGTTTTTT. Protein sequence: CASSVGWAGELFF.

The chain recombines TRBV5-1 with TRBJ2-7; D is unresolved. Germline lookup yields CDR1 SGHRS and CDR2 YFSETQ. V was cut by 0 bases and J by 7 bases, with 8 bases left in between. The length of the CDR3 is 12 residues. The CDR3 reads CASSLAFVEQYF. The CDR3 coding sequence is TGCGCCAGCAGCTTGGCCTTTGTTGAGCAGTACTTC.

The chain carries TRBV10-1 and TRBJ2-3; 8 bases are a match to TRBD1. CDR1 and CDR2 (germline): WNHNN, SYGVQD (reference sequence). After removal of 0 bases from V and 0 bases from J, the junction contained 5 bases not matched to a gene. The CDR3 covers 17 residues. CDR3 sequence reads: CASSESGQGASTDTQYF. The CDR3 DNA reads TGCGCCAGCAGTGAGTCCGGGCAGGGGGCCAGCACAGATACGCAGTATTTT.

V gene TRBV2 combines with J gene TRBJ1-1; unclear D gene. With 6 bases removed from V and 4 bases from J, the gap between germline ends came to 9 bases. CDR1 SNHLY and CDR2 FYNNEI come from the germline V gene. This CDR3 spans 12 amino acids. The CDR3 loop is CASRVEGTEAFF. The DNA of the CDR3 is TGTGCCAGCAGGGTAGAGGGCACTGAAGCTTTCTTT. Supplemented by reference TRBV2 and TRBJ1-1, the full variable domain reads EPEVTQTPSHQVTQMGQEVILRCVPISNHLYFYWYRQILGQKVEFLVSFYNNEISEKSEIFDDQFSVERPDGSNFTLKIRSTKLEDSAMYFCASRVEGTEAFFGQGTRLTVV.

The rearrangement links TRBV27 to TRBJ2-7, with a weak D call TRBD1 (6 bases). Germline V CDR1 and CDR2: MNHEY, SMNVEV (reference sequence). Trimming left V 1 base short and J 5 bases short, with 12 bases between. This CDR3 is built from 14 residues. The CDR3 DNA sequence: TGTGCCAGCAGTTTATTTGCCAGGGGCCACGAGCAGTACTTC. It encodes CASSLFARGHEQYF.

The V call is TRBV6-1, the J call TRBJ1-6; possibly TRBD1 for D (5 bases). V was trimmed by 6 bases and J by 10 bases, leaving 16 bases between them. The germline CDR1 and CDR2 sequences are MNHNS and SASEGT. The CDR3 runs 14 residues. The CDR3 sequence: CASSAPGTGSPLHF. Here the CDR3 DNA reads TGTGCCAGCAGCGCTCCGGGGACCGGGTCACCCCTCCACTTT.

The rearrangement joins TRBV6-6 to TRBJ2-3; either TRBD1 or TRBD2 may fit D (5 bases each). Trimming cost V 6 bases and J 1 base, with 14 bases left between them. This CDR3 spans 15 amino acids. Germline V gives CDR1 MNHNY, CDR2 SVGAGI (reference sequence). The CDR3 bases are TGTGCCAGCAGCCCCGCCCGGGACGGCACAGATACGCAGTATTTT. This codes for CASSPARDGTDTQYF.

In DNA, the CDR3 is TGTGCCAGCAGAGACCCAGGGAGACTGAACACTGAAGCTTTCTTT. Residues: CASRDPGRLNTEAFF. The chain links TRBV28 to TRBJ1-1; weak D call: TRBD1 (5 bases). V dropped 6 bases and J dropped 0 bases, with 14 bases sitting between them. Per germline, CDR1 MDHEN and CDR2 SYDVKM. The CDR3 is 15 residues long.

This chain links TRBV2 with TRBJ1-5; D not resolved. Germline V lookup: CDR1 SNHLY, CDR2 FYNNEI. V dropped 6 bases and J dropped 7 bases, with 19 bases sitting between them. The CDR3 contains 15 residues. The CDR3 is CASRATFIAPQPQHF. Here the CDR3 DNA reads TGTGCCAGCAGGGCGACTTTCATCGCCCCCCAGCCCCAGCATTTT. Full variable domain (remainder filled in from reference TRBV2 and TRBJ1-5): EPEVTQTPSHQVTQMGQEVILRCVPISNHLYFYWYRQILGQKVEFLVSFYNNEISEKSEIFDDQFSVERPDGSNFTLKIRSTKLEDSAMYFCASRATFIAPQPQHFGDGTRLSIL.

The chain uses TRBV6-1 and TRBJ2-1; D tentatively reads TRBD1 or TRBD2 (6 bases each). Looked up from germline, CDR1 is MNHNS and CDR2 is SASEGT. This CDR3 contains 14 residues. V was pared by 3 bases and J by 10 bases, with 16 bases between. This chain's CDR3 is CASSEGRGDREQFF. The CDR3 DNA reads TGTGCCAGCAGTGAGGGTAGGGGGGATAGGGAGCAGTTCTTC.